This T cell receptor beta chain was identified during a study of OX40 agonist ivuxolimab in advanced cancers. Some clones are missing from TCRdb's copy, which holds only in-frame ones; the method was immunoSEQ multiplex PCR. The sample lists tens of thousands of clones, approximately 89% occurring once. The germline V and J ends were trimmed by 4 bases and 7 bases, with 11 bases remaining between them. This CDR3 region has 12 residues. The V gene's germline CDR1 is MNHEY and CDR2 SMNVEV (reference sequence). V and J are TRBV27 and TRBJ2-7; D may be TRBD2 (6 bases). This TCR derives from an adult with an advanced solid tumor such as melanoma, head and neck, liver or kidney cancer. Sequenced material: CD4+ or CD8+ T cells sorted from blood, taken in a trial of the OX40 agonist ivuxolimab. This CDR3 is CASSSREREQYF. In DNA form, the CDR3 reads TGTGCCAGCAGTTCACGGGAGAGGGAGCAGTACTTC.